This T cell receptor beta chain appears in the sequencing data of a study of CD8 T cells in ankylosing spondylitis. Notes on the study in general: From matched ankylosing spondylitis synovial fluid, disease-linked clones were reportedly recovered at significantly enriched levels.

In regard to this clonotype: The antigen is not known.

5'-RACE, quantitative and with molecular barcodes, yielded the TCR beta libraries. TCRdb ran MiXCR on the 5' RACE reads and lists one entry per CDR3 protein. In the table there are over 130,000 distinct CDR3 sequences, 44% of which are singletons. This TCR derives from a male donor with ankylosing spondylitis. The sample taken for sequencing was synovial fluid, either unsorted or a sorted T cell fraction (not recorded which).

The CDR3 sequence is CSALRGLNTEAFF. Here the CDR3 DNA reads TGCAGTGCACTCAGGGGGCTGAACACTGAAGCTTTCTTT. The rearrangement links TRBV20-1 to TRBJ1-1; 8 positions agree with TRBD1. The CDR3 is 13 residues long. Germline lookup yields CDR1 DFQATT and CDR2 SNEGSKA (reference sequence). After removal of 6 bases from V and 0 bases from J, the junction contained 3 bases not matched to a gene.